The T cell receptor beta chain under discussion was sequenced for a study of Graves' ophthalmopathy and Graves' hyperthyroidism. Study-level findings and limits: A classifier, a 13-signature model, separated ophthalmopathy from stable hyperthyroidism with approximately 88% sensitivity and around 80% specificity.

The germline V gene has CDR1 DFQATT and CDR2 SNEGSKA (reference sequence). V lost 2 bases and J lost 4; bases outside the gene matches: 5. This CDR3 comprises 13 residues. The study amplified TCR beta CDR3 regions using RNA transcripts. After a first-round RT-PCR with HTBI primers, a second-round multiplex PCR was run. MiXCR, applied by TCRdb to the multiplex PCR reads, yields one record per CDR3 protein. The table has 400,000 to 450,000 distinct CDR3 sequences, roughly 21% seen once. This clonotype has at least ten counts. Its target is not known. Hyperthyroidism qualified as stable when ophthalmopathy did not develop within 18 months of follow-up. Out of around 9.7 ml of fresh peripheral blood, PBMCs were obtained.

This clonotype originated in a young woman with stable Graves' hyperthyroidism. The sequenced sample was peripheral blood. J is TRBJ2-7 and V is TRBV20-1; 7 bases line up with TRBD1. CDR3 amino acids: CSARRDRAYEQYF. The CDR3, as DNA: TGCAGTGCTAGACGTGACAGGGCTTACGAGCAGTACTTC.